Below are 24 T cell receptor beta chains sequenced from a single sample in a study of blood T cell repertoires in COVID-19. TCRdb's table, derived via immunoSEQ multiplex PCR, lists solely in-frame clones and lacks some. The table lists 300,000 to 450,000 clones, 85% of them singletons. Material: peripheral blood. The origin of the receptors is a woman in her late teens or twenties with acute or convalescent COVID-19.

The J gene is TRBJ2-2, the V gene TRBV18; 7 nucleotides line up with TRBD1. V was pared by 8 bases and J by 4 bases, with 13 bases of the junction left unmatched. Germline CDR1 and CDR2: KGHSH and LQKENI. CDR3 size: 16 residues. DNA of the CDR3: TGTGCCAGCCTTAACAGGGGCAGCCCCTCCACCGGGGAGCTGTTTTTT. Translating it yields CASLNRGSPSTGELFF. The whole variable domain, remainder taken from reference TRBV18 and TRBJ2-2, is NAGVMQNPRHLVRRRGQEARLRCSPMKGHSHVYWYRQLPEEGLKFMVYLQKENIIDESGMPKERFSAEFPKEGPSILRIQQVVRGDSAAYFCASLNRGSPSTGELFFGEGSRLTVL.

The rearrangement joins TRBV2 to TRBJ1-2, with 10 bases aligning to TRBD1. V lost 6 bases to trimming and J lost 3 bases; unmatched junction nucleotides: 10. The CDR3 sequence is 16 residues long. The germline V gene has CDR1 SNHLY and CDR2 FYNNEI. Here the CDR3 DNA reads TGTGCCAGCAGACACCCCCGGGACAGGGGTGACTATGGCTACACCTTC. Encoded protein: CASRHPRDRGDYGYTF.

The chain combines TRBV21-1 with TRBJ1-1; TRBD1 was called by the table and not checked on the DNA. TRBV21-1 is annotated as a pseudogene. The CDR3 loop spans 16 amino acids. The CDR3 reads CASSPARTGLGTEAFF. CDR3 DNA: TGTGCCAGCAGCCCGGCGAGAACAGGGCTGGGCACTGAAGCTTTCTTT.

The V and J genes are TRBV9 and TRBJ2-1, with D perhaps matching TRBD2 (5 bases). CDR1 is SGDLS, CDR2 YYNGEE, per germline. This CDR3 contains 13 residues. Trimming removed 5 bases from V and 4 bases from J, with 10 bases in between. CDR3 sequence reads: CASSRADYNEQFF. DNA of the CDR3: TGTGCCAGCAGTCGAGCGGATTACAATGAGCAGTTCTTC.

A few counts support this clone. V usage is TRBV9 and J usage is TRBJ2-7, with 12 bases matching TRBD2. V lost 3 bases to trimming and J lost 5 bases; unmatched junction nucleotides: 9. This CDR3 is built from 16 residues. Germline V gene sequence: CDR1 SGDLS, CDR2 YYNGEE. Written as DNA, the CDR3 is TGTGCCAGCAGCGCTAGCGGGAGGGCCGTCGACAACGAGCAGTACTTC. This translates into CASSASGRAVDNEQYF. Combining the CDR3 with reference TRBV9 and TRBJ2-7 gives the whole variable domain DSGVTQTPKHLITATGQRVTLRCSPRSGDLSVYWYQQSLDQGLQFLIQYYNGEERAKGNILERFSAQQFPDLHSELNLSSLELGDSALYFCASSASGRAVDNEQYFGPGTRLTVT.

The chain joins TRBV29-1 to TRBJ2-3, with TRBD2 matching 13 bases. Germline V gene lookup returns CDR1 SQVTM and CDR2 ANQGSEA. This CDR3 comprises 13 residues. Unmatched junction bases numbered 11, after V lost 6 bases and J lost 14 bases. CDR3 residues: CSVHFTTSGRVYF. Written as DNA, the CDR3 is TGCAGCGTCCATTTCACAACTAGCGGGAGGGTGTATTTT.

V and J are TRBV28 and TRBJ1-1; tentative D call: TRBD1 (5 bases). V was shortened by 5 bases and J by 4 bases, with 20 bases between the two germline ends. There are 16 residues in the CDR3. Germline lookup yields CDR1 MDHEN and CDR2 SYDVKM. The CDR3 DNA reads TGTGCCAGCAGTCCGGGGGAGTGGGAACCGGTCACTGAAGCTTTCTTT. Its translation is CASSPGEWEPVTEAFF.

The rearrangement joins TRBV28 to TRBJ1-4; D uncertain. V was clipped by 10 bases and J by 4 bases, with 13 bases between them. Germline V CDR1 and CDR2: MDHEN, SYDVKM. This CDR3 has 13 amino acids. CDR3 protein: CATQPGFNEKLFF. The CDR3 DNA sequence: TGTGCCACCCAACCCGGGTTTAATGAAAAACTGTTTTTT.

The chain is built from TRBV5-4 and TRBJ2-7; 13 positions agree with TRBD2. The CDR3 extends over 16 amino acids. V shed 4 bases and J 2 bases; nucleotides not matched to a gene: 6. From germline, CDR1 is SGHNT and CDR2 YYREEE (reference sequence). CDR3 loop: CASSTPLAGGPYEQYF. The CDR3 coding sequence is TGTGCCAGCAGCACCCCACTAGCGGGAGGGCCCTACGAGCAGTACTTC. The whole variable domain, remainder taken from reference TRBV5-4 and TRBJ2-7, is ETGVTQSPTHLIKTRGQQVTLRCSSQSGHNTVSWYQQALGQGPQFIFQYYREEENGRGNFPPRFSGLQFPNYSSELNVNALELDDSALYLCASSTPLAGGPYEQYFGPGTRLTVT.

The chain recombines TRBV4-1 with TRBJ2-2; D perhaps matches TRBD2 (5 bases). The germline V gene encodes CDR1 MGHRA and CDR2 YSYEKL. V lost 3 bases, J lost 3 bases, and 14 bases lay in between. CDR3 length: 16 residues. The chain's CDR3 is CASSHPRGRDTGELFF. CDR3 nucleotides: TGCGCCAGCAGCCACCCCCGAGGGCGGGACACCGGGGAGCTGTTTTTT.

The CDR3 DNA follows: TGTGCCAGCAGCTTGTTTCCGGGACAGGGGGCCCATGAGCAGTTCTTC. Translation: CASSLFPGQGAHEQFF. This sequence joins TRBV7-9 and TRBJ2-1, with 12 bases lining up with TRBD1. Unmatched junction bases numbered 8, after V lost 3 bases and J lost 8 bases. The CDR3 covers 16 residues. Germline CDR1 SEHNR, CDR2 FQNEAQ (reference sequence). Supplemented by reference TRBV7-9 and TRBJ2-1, the full variable domain reads DTGVSQNPRHKITKRGQNVTFRCDPISEHNRLYWYRQTLGQGPEFLTYFQNEAQLEKSRLLSDRFSAERPKGSFSTLEIQRTEQGDSAMYLCASSLFPGQGAHEQFFGPGTRLTVL.

The CDR3 spells CASSEVRDIDTQYF. The CDR3 region has the DNA TGTGCCAGCTCAGAGGTCAGGGACATAGATACGCAGTATTTT. The chain joins TRBV18 to TRBJ2-3; D perhaps matches TRBD1 (6 bases). Germline CDR1 reads KGHSH; CDR2 reads LQKENI. This CDR3 is 14 amino acids long. The V end was cut by 5 bases, the J end by 5 bases, with 14 bases between.

V gene TRBV28 combines with J gene TRBJ2-7; D is unclear. This CDR3 has 14 amino acids. Trimming took off 6 bases at V and 0 bases at J, with 12 bases between the two ends. Germline assignment: CDR1 MDHEN and CDR2 SYDVKM. In DNA form, the CDR3 reads TGTGCCAGCAGCAATTTACAGAGCTCCTACGAGCAGTACTTC. Translation: CASSNLQSSYEQYF.

This chain uses TRBV5-1 with TRBJ2-7; 9 bases align to TRBD2. Per germline, CDR1 SGHRS and CDR2 YFSETQ. The length of the CDR3 is 16 residues. Unmatched junction bases numbered 10, after V lost 0 bases and J lost 6 bases. The CDR3 is CASSLAEAGGPGEQYF. The CDR3 nucleotides are TGCGCCAGCAGCTTGGCCGAGGCGGGAGGGCCTGGCGAGCAGTACTTC.

This clone was observed once. The V gene is TRBV19, the J gene TRBJ1-2; D uncertain. Germline V CDR1 and CDR2: LNHDA, SQIVND (reference sequence). The CDR3 is made up of 15 amino acids. V lost 0 bases to trimming and J lost 5 bases, with 13 bases between them. The CDR3 here is CASSIDLDSSYGYTF. The DNA for the CDR3 is TGTGCCAGTAGTATAGATCTAGACTCATCATATGGCTACACCTTC.

The chain recombines TRBV2 with TRBJ2-6; 10 nucleotides align to TRBD1. Unmatched junction bases numbered 9, after V lost 8 bases and J lost 2 bases. CDR3 length: 17 amino acids. The V gene's germline CDR1 is SNHLY and CDR2 FYNNEI. CDR3 region: CASARQGALTGANVLTF. The CDR3 DNA follows: TGTGCCAGCGCAAGACAGGGGGCGCTTACTGGGGCCAACGTCCTGACTTTC.

This clone was detected a few times. The gene calls are TRBV10-3 and TRBJ2-2; a possible D gene is TRBD1 (6 bases). Germline CDR1 reads ENHRY; CDR2 reads SYGVKD. With 4 bases removed from V and 11 bases from J, the gap between germline ends came to 20 bases. There are 15 residues in the CDR3. Here the CDR3 reads CAISARTSGDGELFF. Written as DNA, the CDR3 is TGTGCCATCAGTGCCCGGACCTCAGGGGACGGAGAGCTGTTTTTT.

This rearrangement joins TRBV16 to TRBJ2-3; D is undetermined. The ends were cut back, 1 base at V and 4 bases at J, with 6 bases in the middle. Germline V gene lookup returns CDR1 KGHSY and CDR2 FQNENV. The CDR3 loop spans 13 amino acids. CDR3 nucleotide sequence: TGTGCCAGCAGCCAATGGGCCGCAGATACGCAGTATTTT. It specifies CASSQWAADTQYF. The complete variable domain, with remaining parts taken from reference TRBV16 and TRBJ2-3, reads GEEVAQTPKHLVRGEGQKAKLYCAPIKGHSYVFWYQQVLKNEFKFLISFQNENVFDETGMPKERFSAKCLPNSPCSLEIQATKLEDSAVYFCASSQWAADTQYFGPGTRLTVL.

V and J are TRBV19 and TRBJ2-7; 7 positions match TRBD1. CDR3 size: 12 residues. Germline CDR1 is LNHDA and CDR2 is SQIVND (reference sequence). With 8 bases clipped from V and 6 bases from J, the junction kept 7 bases outside the gene matches. The CDR3 spells CASGPGGSEQYF. The CDR3 DNA sequence: TGTGCCAGTGGGCCAGGGGGAAGCGAGCAGTACTTC.

This clone was picked up a small number of times. The chain combines TRBV9 with TRBJ1-1, with 9 nucleotides matching TRBD1. After removal of 3 bases from V and 3 bases from J, the junction contained 3 bases not matched to a gene. CDR3 length: 14 amino acids. Germline loops: CDR1 SGDLS, CDR2 YYNGEE. The CDR3 sequence: CASSGGQGYTEAFF. The CDR3 DNA follows: TGTGCCAGCAGCGGCGGACAGGGGTACACTGAAGCTTTCTTT. Full variable domain (missing parts from reference TRBV9 and TRBJ1-1): DSGVTQTPKHLITATGQRVTLRCSPRSGDLSVYWYQQSLDQGLQFLIQYYNGEERAKGNILERFSAQQFPDLHSELNLSSLELGDSALYFCASSGGQGYTEAFFGQGTRLTVV.

V usage is TRBV7-9 and J usage is TRBJ1-2; weak D call: TRBD1 (6 bases). The CDR3 sequence is 13 residues long. Germline CDR1 and CDR2: SEHNR and FQNEAQ (reference sequence). Trimming removed 5 bases at V and 5 bases at J, with 12 bases between. CDR3 sequence reads: CASSPGQTYGYTF. The CDR3 DNA reads TGTGCCAGCAGCCCAGGACAGACATATGGCTACACCTTC.

This chain connects TRBV7-9 to TRBJ1-2; D unclear. The CDR3 length is 13 residues. V was clipped by 1 base and J by 5 bases, with 8 bases between them. Germline CDR1 reads SEHNR; CDR2 reads FQNEAQ (reference sequence). The CDR3 protein is CASSLDSGYGYTF. The CDR3 DNA reads as TGTGCCAGCAGCTTAGATTCGGGTTATGGCTACACCTTC.

This chain links TRBV6-5 with TRBJ2-2; TRBD1 matches 7 bases. This CDR3 is built from 14 residues. Trimming took 10 bases from V and 1 from J; bases not matched to a gene: 6. CDR1 is MNHEY, CDR2 SVGAGI, per germline. CDR3 region: CATLGQKNTGELFF. CDR3 bases: TGTGCCACCCTGGGACAGAAGAACACCGGGGAGCTGTTTTTT.

The count of this clone is one. The rearrangement links TRBV18 to TRBJ1-2; no definite D call. This CDR3 is 13 amino acids long. CDR1 KGHSH and CDR2 LQKENI come from the germline V gene. V was cut by 9 bases and J by 1 base, with 12 bases left in between. The CDR3: CASRSEGNYGYTF. The CDR3, as DNA: TGTGCCAGTCGATCTGAGGGTAACTATGGCTACACCTTC.